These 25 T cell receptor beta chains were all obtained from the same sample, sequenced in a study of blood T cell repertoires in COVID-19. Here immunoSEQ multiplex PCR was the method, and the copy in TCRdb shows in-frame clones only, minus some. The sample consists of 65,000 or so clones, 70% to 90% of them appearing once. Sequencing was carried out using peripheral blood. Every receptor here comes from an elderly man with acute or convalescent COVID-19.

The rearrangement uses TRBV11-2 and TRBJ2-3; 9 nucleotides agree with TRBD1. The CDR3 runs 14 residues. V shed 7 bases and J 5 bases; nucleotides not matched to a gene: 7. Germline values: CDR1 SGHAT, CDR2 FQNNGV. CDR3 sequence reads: CASISDRGKDTQYF. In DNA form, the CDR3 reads TGTGCCAGCATCTCGGACAGGGGAAAAGATACGCAGTATTTT.

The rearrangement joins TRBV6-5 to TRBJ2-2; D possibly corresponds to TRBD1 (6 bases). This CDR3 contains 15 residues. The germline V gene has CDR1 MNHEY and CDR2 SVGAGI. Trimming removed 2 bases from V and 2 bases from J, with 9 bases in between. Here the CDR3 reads CASSYVGQNTGELFF. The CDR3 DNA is TGTGCCAGCAGTTACGTGGGACAAAACACCGGGGAGCTGTTTTTT.

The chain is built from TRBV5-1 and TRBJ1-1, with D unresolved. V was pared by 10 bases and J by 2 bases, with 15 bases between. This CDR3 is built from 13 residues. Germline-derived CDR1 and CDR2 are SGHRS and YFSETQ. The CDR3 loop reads CASYAGPNTEAFF. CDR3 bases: TGCGCCTCGTACGCGGGTCCCAACACTGAAGCTTTCTTT.

For the CDR3, the DNA is TGTGCCAGTAGTATGTTAGGGGACACCGACAATCAGCCCCAGCATTTT. Amino acids: CASSMLGDTDNQPQHF. This chain joins TRBV19 and TRBJ1-5; tentatively, D is TRBD1 (6 bases). Germline V gene lookup returns CDR1 LNHDA and CDR2 SQIVND (reference sequence). V was pared by 3 bases and J by 3 bases, with 15 bases between. The CDR3 runs 16 residues.

The chain's CDR3 is CASSSPGQEDTEAFF. The DNA for the CDR3 is TGTGCCAGCAGTTCCCCGGGACAGGAAGACACTGAAGCTTTCTTT. The chain is built from TRBV28 and TRBJ1-1, with 8 nucleotides matching TRBD1. The V and J ends lost 4 bases and 3 bases, in that order; junction bases with no gene match: 7. Germline CDR1 is MDHEN and CDR2 is SYDVKM. The CDR3 covers 15 residues.

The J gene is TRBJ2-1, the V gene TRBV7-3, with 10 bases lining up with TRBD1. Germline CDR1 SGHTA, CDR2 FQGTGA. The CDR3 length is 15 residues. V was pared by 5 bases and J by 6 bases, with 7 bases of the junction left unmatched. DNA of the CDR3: TGTGCCAGCAGCCCCCCCGGACAGGGGGTCAATGAGCAGTTCTTC. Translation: CASSPPGQGVNEQFF.

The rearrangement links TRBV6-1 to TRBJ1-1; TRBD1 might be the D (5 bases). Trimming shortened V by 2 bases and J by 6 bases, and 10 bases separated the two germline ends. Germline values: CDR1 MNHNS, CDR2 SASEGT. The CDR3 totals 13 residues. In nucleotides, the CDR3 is TGTGCCAGCAGTGAAAGCCTGGGGCCTGAAGCTTTCTTT. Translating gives CASSESLGPEAFF.

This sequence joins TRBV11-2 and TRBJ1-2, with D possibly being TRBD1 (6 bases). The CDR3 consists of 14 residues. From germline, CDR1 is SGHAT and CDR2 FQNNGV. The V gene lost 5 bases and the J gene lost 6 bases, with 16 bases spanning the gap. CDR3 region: CASSASQGRDGYTF. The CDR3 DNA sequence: TGTGCCAGCAGCGCCTCACAGGGTAGGGATGGCTACACCTTC. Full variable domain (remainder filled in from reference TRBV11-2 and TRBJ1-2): EAGVAQSPRYKIIEKRQSVAFWCNPISGHATLYWYQQILGQGPKLLIQFQNNGVVDDSQLPKDRFSAERLKGVDSTLKIQPAKLEDSAVYLCASSASQGRDGYTFGSGTRLTVV.

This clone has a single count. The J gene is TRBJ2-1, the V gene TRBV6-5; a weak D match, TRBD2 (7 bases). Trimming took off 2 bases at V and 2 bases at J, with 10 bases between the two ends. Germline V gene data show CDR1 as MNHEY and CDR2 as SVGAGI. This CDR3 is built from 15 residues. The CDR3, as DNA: TGTGCCAGCAGTTACGGAGGGGGGGCCTACAATGAGCAGTTCTTC. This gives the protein CASSYGGGAYNEQFF.

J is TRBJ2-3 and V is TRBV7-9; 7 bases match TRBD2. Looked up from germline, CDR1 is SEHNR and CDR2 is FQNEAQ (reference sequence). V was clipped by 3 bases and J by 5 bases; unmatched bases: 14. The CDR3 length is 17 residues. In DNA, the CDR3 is TGTGCCAGCAGCTTGGGGGAGGTAGCGGGCCGGAGAGATACGCAGTATTTT. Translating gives CASSLGEVAGRRDTQYF.

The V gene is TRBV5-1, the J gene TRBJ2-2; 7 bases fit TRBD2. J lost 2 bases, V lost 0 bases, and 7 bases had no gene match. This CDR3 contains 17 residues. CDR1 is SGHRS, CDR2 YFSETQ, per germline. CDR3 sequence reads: CASSLGSGVTNTGELFF. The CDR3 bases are TGCGCCAGCAGCTTGGGAAGCGGGGTAACCAACACCGGGGAGCTGTTTTTT.

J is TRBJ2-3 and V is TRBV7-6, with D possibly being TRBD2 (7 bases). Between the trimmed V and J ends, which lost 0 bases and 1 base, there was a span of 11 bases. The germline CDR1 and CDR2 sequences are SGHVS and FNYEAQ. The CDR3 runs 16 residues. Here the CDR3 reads CASSLAGGARTDTQYF. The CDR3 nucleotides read TGTGCCAGCAGCTTAGCGGGGGGGGCTCGCACAGATACGCAGTATTTT.

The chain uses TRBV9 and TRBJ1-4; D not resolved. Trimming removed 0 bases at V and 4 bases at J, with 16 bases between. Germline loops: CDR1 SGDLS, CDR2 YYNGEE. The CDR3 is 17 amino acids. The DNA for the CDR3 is TGTGCCAGCAGCGTAGCACCGTTCCCGAGGCATAATGAAAAACTGTTTTTT. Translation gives CASSVAPFPRHNEKLFF.

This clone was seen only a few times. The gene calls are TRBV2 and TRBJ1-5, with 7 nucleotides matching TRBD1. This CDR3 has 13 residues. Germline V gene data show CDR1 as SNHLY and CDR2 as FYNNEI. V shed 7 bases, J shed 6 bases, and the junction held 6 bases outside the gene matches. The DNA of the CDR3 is TGTGCCAGCAACGACAGGGAGAGTCAGCCCCAGCATTTT. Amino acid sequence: CASNDRESQPQHF.

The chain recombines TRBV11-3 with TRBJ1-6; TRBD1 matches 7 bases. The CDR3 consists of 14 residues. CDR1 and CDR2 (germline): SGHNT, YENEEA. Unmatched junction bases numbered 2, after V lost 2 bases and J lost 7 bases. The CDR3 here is CASSLLGQNSPLHF. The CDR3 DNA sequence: TGTGCCAGCAGCTTACTGGGACAGAATTCACCCCTCCACTTT.

CDR3 sequence: CASSQAGTGIEAFF. DNA for the CDR3: TGTGCCAGCAGCCAAGCCGGGACAGGGATTGAAGCTTTCTTT. The V call is TRBV14, the J call TRBJ1-1; 9 bases match TRBD1. The V segment lost 1 base and the J segment 7 bases; nucleotides outside the gene matches: 4. There are 14 residues in the CDR3. Germline assignment: CDR1 SGHDN and CDR2 FVKESK.

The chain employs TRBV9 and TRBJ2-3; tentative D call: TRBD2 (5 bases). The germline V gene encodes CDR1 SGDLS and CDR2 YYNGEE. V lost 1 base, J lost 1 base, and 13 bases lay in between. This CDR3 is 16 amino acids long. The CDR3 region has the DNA TGTGCCAGCAGCGTAAGTGGGAGCCGGGGCACAGATACGCAGTATTTT. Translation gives CASSVSGSRGTDTQYF.

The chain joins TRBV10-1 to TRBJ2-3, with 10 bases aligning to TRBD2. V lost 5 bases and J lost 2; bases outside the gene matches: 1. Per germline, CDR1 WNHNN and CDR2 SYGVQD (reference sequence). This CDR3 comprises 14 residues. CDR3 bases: TGCGCCAGCAGTACTAGCGGGGACACAGATACGCAGTATTTT. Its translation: CASSTSGDTDTQYF.

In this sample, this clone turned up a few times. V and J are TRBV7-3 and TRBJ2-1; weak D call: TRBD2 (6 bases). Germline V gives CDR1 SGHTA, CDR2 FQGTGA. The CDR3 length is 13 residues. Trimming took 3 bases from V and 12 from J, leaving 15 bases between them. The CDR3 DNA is TGTGCCAGCAGCTTGAATAGCGGAAGTGTGCAGTTCTTC. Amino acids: CASSLNSGSVQFF.

The CDR3 reads CASRGTWQETQYF. Here the CDR3 DNA reads TGTGCCAGCAGGGGGACTTGGCAAGAGACCCAGTACTTC. V and J are TRBV2 and TRBJ2-5; possibly TRBD2 for D (6 bases). The CDR3 has 13 residues. Germline V CDR1 and CDR2: SNHLY, FYNNEI. The ends were cut back, 6 bases at V and 2 bases at J, with 10 bases in the middle. Based on the CDR3 plus reference TRBV2 and TRBJ2-5, the full variable domain is EPEVTQTPSHQVTQMGQEVILRCVPISNHLYFYWYRQILGQKVEFLVSFYNNEISEKSEIFDDQFSVERPDGSNFTLKIRSTKLEDSAMYFCASRGTWQETQYFGPGTRLLVL.

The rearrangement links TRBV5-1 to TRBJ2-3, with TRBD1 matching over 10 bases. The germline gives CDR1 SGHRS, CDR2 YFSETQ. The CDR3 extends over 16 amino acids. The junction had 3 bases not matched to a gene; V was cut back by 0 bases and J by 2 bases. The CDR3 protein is CASSLGQGANTDTQYF. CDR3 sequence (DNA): TGCGCCAGCAGCTTGGGACAGGGGGCGAACACAGATACGCAGTATTTT. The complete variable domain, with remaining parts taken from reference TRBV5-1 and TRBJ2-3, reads KAGVTQTPRYLIKTRGQQVTLSCSPISGHRSVSWYQQTPGQGLQFLFEYFSETQRNKGNFPGRFSGRQFSNSRSEMNVSTLELGDSALYLCASSLGQGANTDTQYFGPGTRLTVL.

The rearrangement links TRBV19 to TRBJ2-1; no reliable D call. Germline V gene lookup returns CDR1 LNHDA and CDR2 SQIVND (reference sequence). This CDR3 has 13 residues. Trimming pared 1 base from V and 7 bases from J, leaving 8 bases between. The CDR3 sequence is CASSIVARNEQFF. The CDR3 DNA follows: TGTGCCAGTAGTATAGTGGCGAGGAATGAGCAGTTCTTC.

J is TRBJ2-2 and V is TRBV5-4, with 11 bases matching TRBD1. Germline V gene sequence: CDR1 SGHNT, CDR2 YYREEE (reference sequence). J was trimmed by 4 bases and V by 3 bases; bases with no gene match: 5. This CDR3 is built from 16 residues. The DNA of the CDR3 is TGTGCCAGCAGCTCCGGACAGGGGGCTAGCACCGGGGAGCTGTTTTTT. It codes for CASSSGQGASTGELFF.

CDR3 in DNA: TGTGCCAGCAGTCTGGGGGGGTCTAATGAAAAACTGTTTTTT. Its protein product is CASSLGGSNEKLFF. The chain is built from TRBV2 and TRBJ1-4; tentatively, D is TRBD1 (5 bases). The ends were cut back, 5 bases at V and 3 bases at J, with 10 bases in the middle. CDR3 size: 14 residues. The germline CDR1 and CDR2 sequences are SNHLY and FYNNEI.

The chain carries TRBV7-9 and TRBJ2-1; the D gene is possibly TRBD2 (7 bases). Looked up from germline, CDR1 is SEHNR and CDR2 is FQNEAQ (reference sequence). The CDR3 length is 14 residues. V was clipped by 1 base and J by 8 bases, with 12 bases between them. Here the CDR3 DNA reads TGTGCCAGCAGCTTAGTGAGGGGGGGGCATGAGCAGTTCTTC. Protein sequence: CASSLVRGGHEQFF.